This T cell receptor beta chain appears in the sequencing data of a study of identical twins (TCRdb year 2016). General notes on the study: The study deep-sequenced TCR alpha and beta repertoires from monozygotic twins, unrelated adults of various ages and cord blood to test whether fetal clonotypes persist. To rule out contamination, the twin experiments were replicated at different times with different library preparation protocols. What the authors observed across the whole study: Zero-insertion analyses could be partly confounded by invariant T cells such as MAIT and iNKT, although diverse VJ usage argued against such confounding for most clonotypes. A weaker excess of twin sharing was found in beta out-of-frame sequences because the signal-to-noise ratio was lowered by fewer shared sequences. Fewer insertions were carried by abundant cord blood beta clonotypes; a weaker similar trend was observed in young adult naive repertoires, while no such trend was observed in memory repertoires. Out-of-frame TCR alpha sequences shared between twins showed an excess of low generation-probability sequences compared with coincidental sharing between unrelated individuals. Recombination models systematically underestimated out-of-frame TCR alpha sharing in monozygotic twins but agreed with sharing between unrelated individuals. Conclusions relied on cross-sectional statistical analysis, since the same donors could not be followed over many years.

The protocol used for the library was 5' RACE. Sequencing used an Illumina HiSeq 2000. Template switching added a universal primer binding site, and the final cDNA carried a unique molecular identifier that allowed TCR cDNA molecules to be counted accurately. First-strand cDNA for TCR alpha and beta chains was synthesized from specific primers in the conserved constant-segment region. Each cDNA library was double barcoded, with a SMART-Mk sample barcode plus Illumina barcodes, to control for contamination. TruSeq adapter sequences along with Illumina sample barcodes were introduced in two successive PCR steps. Sequencing of the TCR alpha and beta cDNA libraries was done on the Illumina HiSeq platform using custom primers. In the source study's methods: MiGEC was used to process raw reads and extract unique molecular identifiers, and MiXCR was used to find CDR3 positions. Recombination models were inferred per individual with the repgenHMM and IGoR tools using an EM algorithm. Shared clonotypes were analyzed with the tcR package in R, and sharing was normalized by the product of cloneset sizes. To study raw recombination without the effects of thymic and clonal selection, out-of-frame nonproductive sequences were analyzed. Using fastp at Q25 and MiXCR, TCRdb reprocessed the public reads and kept productive beta chains. Identical CDR3 proteins give one entry, which carries the most common genes and DNA. What appears here as the V and J calls and clone size reflects TCRdb's work, not the paper's. Within this sample are roughly 720,000 distinct CDR3 sequences, with about 18% of them counted one time only. The top ten hold about 12% of the sample.

Notes on this clonotype: What this receptor recognizes is not known. No much larger clonotype is one base removed from it; base qualities were not supplied.

Only healthy Caucasian donors were included. Three pairs of female monozygotic twins, all aged roughly 18 to 29 years, made up the twin cohort. RNA for TCR libraries was isolated from peripheral blood mononuclear cells. From the cysteine up to the phenylalanine, the CDR3 has a length of 16 residues. Just the 48-base CDR3 DNA is kept, in frame starting at base 1. The germline V and J ends show losses of 6 bases and 8 bases respectively, and no gene match explains 9 bases of the junction. CDR1 MNHNS and CDR2 SASEGT were looked up in the germline V gene. These sequences were also reported in another study, on T cells expressing NK-cell markers. From the second report: Under ten donors provided sorted CD3+CD56+NKG2C+, CD3+CD56+NKG2C- and CD3+CD56-NKG2C+ T-cell subsets, whose TCR beta-chain repertoires were profiled. Among the eight sequenced donors, only one was HCMV-seronegative, while the other seven were HCMV-seropositive. In several experiments an anti-gammadeltaTCR antibody was added to restrict sorting to alphabetaTCR-expressing T cells. In six or seven donors, the dominant CD3+CD56+NKG2C+ clonotypes ranked among the top 10 CD8+ clonotypes, making up about 1.0-7.5% of CD8+ T cells. Those dominant clonotypes were again the most abundant among CD3+CD56-NKG2C+ cells in a handful of donors, at roughly 28.3-65%. Whether the expanded NKG2C-expressing T cell clones were specific for HCMV antigens remained unclear. The eight sequenced donors were randomly selected healthy volunteers, three men and five women. HCMV-specific IgG was detected in serum with a commercial ELISA kit to determine HCMV serostatus. For about 6 donors, unsorted PBMC were also used to sequence bulk peripheral blood T-cell repertoires. Reads were demultiplexed and grouped by UMI with MIGEC, and clonotypes were assembled and quantified with MiTCR. Only TCR cDNA sequences supported by at least two reads were kept to exclude erroneous sequences. Downstream repertoire analysis used the tcR package, and clonotypes were matched across fractions by CDR3 nucleotide sequence plus V segment. Antigen specificity was annotated against VDJdb with VDJmatch, allowing one amino acid substitution in CDR3.

Material: PBMCs. The chain is made from TRBV6-1 and TRBJ2-1, and 14 junction bases match TRBD2. The receptor comes from a young woman in good health. The nucleotide sequence reads TGTGCCAGCAGGGGGGGGACTAGCGGGAGCTTTTATGAGCAGTTCTTC. Its coded protein is CASRGGTSGSFYEQFF.